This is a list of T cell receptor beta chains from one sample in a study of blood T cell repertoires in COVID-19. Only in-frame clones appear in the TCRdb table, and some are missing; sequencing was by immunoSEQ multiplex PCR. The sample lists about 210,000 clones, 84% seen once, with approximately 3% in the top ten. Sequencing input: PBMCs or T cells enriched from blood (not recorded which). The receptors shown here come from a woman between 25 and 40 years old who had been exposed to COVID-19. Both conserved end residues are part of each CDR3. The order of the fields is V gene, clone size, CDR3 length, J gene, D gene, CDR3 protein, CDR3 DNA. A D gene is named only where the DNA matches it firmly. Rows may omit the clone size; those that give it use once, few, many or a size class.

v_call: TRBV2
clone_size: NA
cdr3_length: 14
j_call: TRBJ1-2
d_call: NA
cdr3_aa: CASSDVRGKRGYTF
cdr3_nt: TGTGCCAGCAGTGACGTTCGGGGGAAAAGAGGCTACACCTTC

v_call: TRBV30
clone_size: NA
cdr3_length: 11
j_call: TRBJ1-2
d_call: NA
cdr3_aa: CAWSVLFSAAF
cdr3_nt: TGTGCCTGGAGTGTACTCTTTTCGGCGGCCTTC

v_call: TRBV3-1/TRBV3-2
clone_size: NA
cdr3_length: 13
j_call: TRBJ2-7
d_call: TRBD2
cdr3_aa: CASSLGGSYEQYF
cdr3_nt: TGTGCCAGCAGCCTGGGGGGGTCCTACGAGCAGTACTTC

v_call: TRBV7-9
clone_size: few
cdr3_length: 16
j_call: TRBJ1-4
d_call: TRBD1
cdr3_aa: CASSFRDRGTNEKLFF
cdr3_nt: TGTGCCAGCAGCTTTCGGGACAGGGGAACTAATGAAAAACTGTTTTTT

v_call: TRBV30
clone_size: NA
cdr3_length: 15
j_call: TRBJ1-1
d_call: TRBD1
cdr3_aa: CAWSLGQGLNTEAFF
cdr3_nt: TGTGCCTGGAGTTTGGGACAGGGCCTGAACACTGAAGCTTTCTTT

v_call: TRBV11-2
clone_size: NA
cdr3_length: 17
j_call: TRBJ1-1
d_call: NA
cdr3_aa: CASSPIQGRSSHTEAFF
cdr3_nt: TGTGCCAGCAGCCCAATACAGGGCCGAAGTTCCCACACTGAAGCTTTCTTT

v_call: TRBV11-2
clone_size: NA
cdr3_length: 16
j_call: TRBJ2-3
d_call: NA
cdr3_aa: CASSLVGRGGTDTQYF
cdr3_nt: TGTGCCAGCAGCTTAGTGGGGAGAGGCGGCACAGATACGCAGTATTTT

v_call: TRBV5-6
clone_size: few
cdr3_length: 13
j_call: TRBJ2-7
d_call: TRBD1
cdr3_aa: CASSQGTAYEQYF
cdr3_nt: TGTGCCAGCAGCCAAGGGACAGCATACGAGCAGTACTTC

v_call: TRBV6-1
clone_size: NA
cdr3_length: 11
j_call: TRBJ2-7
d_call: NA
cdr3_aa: CASSPTYEQYF
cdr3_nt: TGTGCCAGCAGTCCTACGTACGAGCAGTACTTC

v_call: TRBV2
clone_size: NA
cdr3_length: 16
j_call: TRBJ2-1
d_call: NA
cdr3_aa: CASSAPPVGHHNEQFF
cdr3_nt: TGTGCCAGCAGCGCCCCCCCGGTGGGGCATCACAATGAGCAGTTCTTC

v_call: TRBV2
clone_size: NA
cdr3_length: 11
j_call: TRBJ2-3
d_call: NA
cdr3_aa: CASGGPDTQYF
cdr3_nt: TGTGCCAGCGGAGGTCCAGATACGCAGTATTTT

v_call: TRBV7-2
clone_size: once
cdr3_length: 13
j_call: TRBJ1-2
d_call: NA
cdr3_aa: CASSPGQGRGYTF
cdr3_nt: TGTGCCAGCAGCCCAGGGCAGGGCAGAGGCTACACCTTC

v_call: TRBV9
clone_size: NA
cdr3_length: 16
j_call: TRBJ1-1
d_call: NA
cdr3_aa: CASSPREGRMNTEAFF
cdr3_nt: TGTGCCAGCAGCCCCCGGGAAGGGCGAATGAACACTGAAGCTTTCTTT

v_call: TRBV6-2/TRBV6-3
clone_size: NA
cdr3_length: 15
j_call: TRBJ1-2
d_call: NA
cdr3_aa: CASSLDKGKGYGYTF
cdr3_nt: TGTGCCAGCAGTTTAGATAAGGGGAAGGGATATGGCTACACCTTC

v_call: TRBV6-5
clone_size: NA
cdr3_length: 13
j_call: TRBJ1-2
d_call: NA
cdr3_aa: CASSYNSNYGYTF
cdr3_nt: TGTGCCAGCAGTTATAATTCTAACTATGGCTACACCTTC

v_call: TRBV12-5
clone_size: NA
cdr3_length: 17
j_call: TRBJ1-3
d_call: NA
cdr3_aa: CASGSRTRGLGGNTIYF
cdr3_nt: TGTGCTAGTGGTTCCCGGACGCGGGGGCTAGGAGGAAACACCATATATTTT